These 28 T cell receptor beta chains were all obtained from the same sample, sequenced in a study of response to subunit inactivated influenza vaccine. One entry per CDR3 protein results from TCRdb running MiXCR on the RT-PCR reads. The sample lists more than 600,000 distinct CDR3 sequences, less than 20% occurring once. The material was PBMCs from blood, obtained around 5 days after vaccination. All receptors come from a man aged 50 to 60 who received an inactivated influenza vaccine.

This clonotype was counted between two and nine times. The chain is built from TRBV7-2 and TRBJ2-5; 14 nucleotides match TRBD2. V was clipped by 5 bases and J by 1 base; unmatched bases: 3. Germline-derived CDR1 and CDR2 are SGHTA and FQGNSA. The CDR3 loop spans 16 amino acids. CDR3 residues: CASSKGLAGAQETQYF. CDR3 bases: TGTGCCAGCAGCAAGGGACTAGCGGGGGCCCAAGAGACCCAGTACTTC.

The CDR3 region has the DNA TGCGCCAGCAGCATCTTCGCAGGTCCTACCTACGAGCAGTACTTC. This encodes CASSIFAGPTYEQYF. The chain has TRBV5-1 and TRBJ2-7, with D unclear. CDR3 length equals 15 residues. The V gene lost 4 bases and the J gene lost 2 bases, with 16 bases spanning the gap. CDR1 is SGHRS and CDR2 is YFSETQ in the germline V gene. Based on the CDR3 plus reference TRBV5-1 and TRBJ2-7, the full variable domain is KAGVTQTPRYLIKTRGQQVTLSCSPISGHRSVSWYQQTPGQGLQFLFEYFSETQRNKGNFPGRFSGRQFSNSRSEMNVSTLELGDSALYLCASSIFAGPTYEQYFGPGTRLTVT.

CDR3 coding DNA: TGTGCCAGCAGCCCAGGGGGGAAGGTCACTGAAGCTTTCTTT. Translation gives CASSPGGKVTEAFF. The chain is built from TRBV6-1 and TRBJ1-1, with 7 bases fitting TRBD1. The ends lost 6 bases at V and 4 bases at J; junction bases unmatched: 8. CDR1 and CDR2 (germline): MNHNS, SASEGT. The CDR3 spans 14 residues.

This clonotype was counted between two and nine times. The V call is TRBV20-1, the J call TRBJ2-3, with TRBD2 identical over 7 bases. The junction had 16 bases not matched to a gene; V was cut back by 7 bases and J by 6 bases. Germline V gene data show CDR1 as DFQATT and CDR2 as SNEGSKA (reference sequence). The CDR3 totals 15 residues. In DNA form, the CDR3 reads TGCAGTGTTTGTGAGCTGGGGGGGGGATCGGATACGCAGTATTTT. Translation: CSVCELGGGSDTQYF.

The chain combines TRBV20-1 with TRBJ2-7; D call uncertain. CDR3 length: 13 residues. Trimming pared 0 bases from V and 5 bases from J, leaving 11 bases between. Per germline, CDR1 DFQATT and CDR2 SNEGSKA (reference sequence). CDR3 DNA: TGCAGTGCTAGAGACATTTTGTTCCACGAGCAGTACTTC. Amino acids: CSARDILFHEQYF.

In this sample, this clonotype turned up many times. This chain links TRBV29-1 with TRBJ2-5; 8 bases fit TRBD1. The length of the CDR3 is 15 residues. Per the germline V gene, CDR1 is SQVTM and CDR2 is ANQGSEA. With V trimmed by 7 bases and J by 5 bases, 15 bases remained unmatched. CDR3 in amino acids: CSAEDRGQGPETQYF. CDR3 coding DNA: TGCAGCGCAGAAGACAGGGGCCAGGGCCCGGAGACCCAGTACTTC.

This clonotype turned up a few times. The rearrangement uses TRBV5-1 and TRBJ2-3; tentatively, D is TRBD1 or TRBD2 (5 bases each). Deletions cut 0 bases from V and 8 bases from J, with 22 bases between. This CDR3 contains 17 residues. Germline-derived CDR1 and CDR2 are SGHRS and YFSETQ. CDR3 in DNA: TGCGCCAGCAGCTTGGCCGGTTTAATAGGGACGAAGGGTACGCAGTATTTT. Its translation is CASSLAGLIGTKGTQYF.

The rearrangement uses TRBV7-2 and TRBJ2-5; 10 bases map to TRBD2. From germline, CDR1 is SGHTA and CDR2 FQGNSA. J was trimmed by 1 base and V by 4 bases; bases with no gene match: 3. The CDR3 is 15 amino acids. The chain's CDR3 is CASSWSGRGQETQYF. The CDR3 DNA reads TGTGCCAGCAGCTGGAGCGGGAGGGGCCAAGAGACCCAGTACTTC.

The genes are TRBV10-3 and TRBJ2-3; 7 bases are shared with TRBD2. The germline V gene encodes CDR1 ENHRY and CDR2 SYGVKD. The CDR3 has 15 residues. Trimming took 4 bases from V and 0 from J; bases not matched to a gene: 4. For the CDR3, the DNA is TGTGCCATCAGTGTTGGGGGGGGGAGCACAGATACGCAGTATTTT. Amino acid sequence: CAISVGGGSTDTQYF.

This chain joins TRBV6-5 and TRBJ1-5; 8 bases are a match to TRBD1. Germline trimming cut 4 bases from V and 5 bases from J; bases unmatched to any gene: 4. Germline lookup yields CDR1 MNHEY and CDR2 SVGAGI. The length of the CDR3 is 14 residues. The CDR3: CASSSTTGDQPQHF. The CDR3 DNA reads TGTGCCAGCAGTTCCACGACAGGGGATCAGCCCCAGCATTTT.

This clonotype was observed a few times. The gene calls are TRBV11-2 and TRBJ2-7; TRBD2 aligns across 7 bases. CDR1 is SGHAT and CDR2 is FQNNGV in the germline V gene. Trimming took 3 bases from V and 4 from J; bases not matched to a gene: 6. This CDR3 has 14 amino acids. The CDR3 region has the DNA TGTGCCAGCAGCTTGACCGGGACTATATACGAGCAGTACTTC. It encodes CASSLTGTIYEQYF.

At least ten counts were recorded for this clonotype. The genes are TRBV5-1 and TRBJ2-5; tentative D call: TRBD1 (6 bases). The CDR3 has 15 residues. V was pared by 0 bases and J by 5 bases, with 14 bases between. Germline CDR1 and CDR2: SGHRS and YFSETQ. The CDR3 loop reads CASSLAGTQGETQYF. CDR3 nucleotides: TGCGCCAGCAGCTTGGCCGGAACGCAGGGGGAGACCCAGTACTTC.

This clonotype was picked up a small number of times. This chain uses TRBV5-4 with TRBJ1-3; tentative D call: TRBD1 (6 bases). V lost 0 bases and J 2 bases, leaving 12 bases between the germline ends. In germline, CDR1 is SGHNT, CDR2 YYREEE (reference sequence). This CDR3 is 16 amino acids long. The CDR3 bases are TGTGCCAGCAGCTTGGCCCCAGGGGTGGCTGGAAACACCATATATTTT. Translating it yields CASSLAPGVAGNTIYF.

There are a few counts of this clonotype. The genes are TRBV20-1 and TRBJ2-2; 10 bases are shared with TRBD1. Germline V gene sequence: CDR1 DFQATT, CDR2 SNEGSKA (reference sequence). The CDR3 runs to 15 residues. Losses at the gene ends were 3 bases for V and 6 bases for J; bases not matched to a gene: 7. CDR3 sequence: CSASRQGAGAGELFF. For the CDR3, the DNA is TGCAGTGCTAGCCGACAGGGGGCCGGGGCCGGGGAGCTGTTTTTT.

CDR3 region: CASNNIFLSNYGYTF. The CDR3 coding sequence is TGTGCCAGTAATAATATCTTCCTGTCTAACTATGGCTACACCTTC. The chain has TRBV19 and TRBJ1-2; the D is unclear. The CDR3 extends over 15 amino acids. Germline V gene data show CDR1 as LNHDA and CDR2 as SQIVND (reference sequence). The germline V and J ends were trimmed by 7 bases and 0 bases, with 15 bases remaining between them.

This chain connects TRBV12-3 or TRBV12-4 to TRBJ1-2, with TRBD1 identical over 7 bases. This CDR3 spans 13 amino acids. V was pared by 2 bases and J by 14 bases, with 11 bases of the junction left unmatched. CDR3 residues: CASSLTQGSRETF. The DNA of the CDR3 is TGTGCCAGCAGTTTAACACAGGGGTCACGGGAGACCTTC.

A few counts support this clonotype. The V call is TRBV20-1, the J call TRBJ2-7; D remains unclear. With 6 bases removed from V and 4 bases from J, the gap between germline ends came to 16 bases. Germline V CDR1 and CDR2: DFQATT, SNEGSKA (reference sequence). The CDR3 totals 13 residues. Written as DNA, the CDR3 is TGCAGTGCCCGACCGCTTAGTAGATACGAGCAGTACTTC. It is translated as CSARPLSRYEQYF.

This clonotype was counted between two and nine times. V gene TRBV20-1 combines with J gene TRBJ1-1; 7 bases are a match to TRBD1. CDR1 is DFQATT and CDR2 is SNEGSKA in the germline V gene (reference sequence). Trimming removed 2 bases from V and 3 bases from J; junction bases left unmatched: 6. The CDR3 is made up of 14 amino acids. The CDR3 bases are TGCAGTGCTAGAATGACAGGGTTGGACACTGAAGCTTTCTTT. It specifies CSARMTGLDTEAFF.

This clonotype has a handful of counts. This rearrangement joins TRBV20-1 to TRBJ2-7; D may match TRBD1 or TRBD2 (6 bases each). This CDR3 comprises 13 residues. The germline gives CDR1 DFQATT, CDR2 SNEGSKA (reference sequence). V gave up 6 bases and J gave up 3 bases, with 15 bases separating them. The CDR3 sequence is CSASYGGRYEQYF. CDR3 coding DNA: TGCAGTGCCTCTTACGGGGGCCGCTACGAGCAGTACTTC.

This clonotype has more than one count but fewer than ten. J is TRBJ2-2 and V is TRBV10-2; no reliable D call. The CDR3 is 10 residues long. Trimming cost V 6 bases and J 8 bases, with 4 bases left between them. Germline values: CDR1 WSHSY, CDR2 SAAADI. CDR3: CASRAGELFF. The CDR3 DNA reads as TGCGCCAGCAGAGCGGGGGAGCTGTTTTTT.

DNA of the CDR3: TGCAGCGTTGAGACAGGGGGCAGGGAAGAGCAGTACTTC. Translating it yields CSVETGGREEQYF. The chain carries TRBV29-1 and TRBJ2-7, with 10 bases aligning to TRBD1. The CDR3 has 13 amino acids. V shed 3 bases and J 7 bases; nucleotides not matched to a gene: 6. In germline, CDR1 is SQVTM, CDR2 ANQGSEA.

This chain links TRBV5-5 with TRBJ2-7; the D gene is possibly TRBD2 (7 bases). The length of the CDR3 is 16 residues. CDR1 SGHKS and CDR2 YYEKEE come from the germline V gene (reference sequence). With 1 base removed from V and 5 bases from J, the gap between germline ends came to 19 bases. The CDR3 DNA sequence: TGTGCCAGCAGCTTGAGGAGGGGGGGCCTTTCGGACGAGCAGTACTTC. Translated, it gives CASSLRRGGLSDEQYF.

This clonotype showed up just a few times. V gene TRBV7-6 combines with J gene TRBJ2-1; D may be TRBD2 (5 bases). This CDR3 has 16 amino acids. V was pared by 1 base and J by 3 bases, with 13 bases between. In germline, CDR1 is SGHVS, CDR2 FNYEAQ. This CDR3 is CASSLGAAGFYNEQFF. The CDR3 nucleotides are TGTGCCAGCAGCTTAGGAGCGGCCGGGTTCTACAATGAGCAGTTCTTC.

The rearrangement joins TRBV3-1 to TRBJ2-3, with D possibly TRBD2 on 5 matching bases. Germline loops: CDR1 LGHDT, CDR2 YNNKEL (reference sequence). Trimming shortened V by 0 bases and J by 0 bases, and 10 bases separated the two germline ends. The CDR3 is 16 residues long. CDR3: CASSQDKGLSTDTQYF. The CDR3 coding sequence is TGTGCCAGCAGCCAAGACAAAGGACTTAGCACAGATACGCAGTATTTT.

The V and J genes are TRBV5-6 and TRBJ2-3; 7 positions match TRBD1. The CDR3 has 17 residues. Trimming at V came to 4 bases and at J to 1 base, leaving 12 bases not matched to a gene. Germline V gene data show CDR1 as SGHDT and CDR2 as YYEEEE. The CDR3 DNA reads TGTGCCAGCAGCGTGAAAAGGACAGGTTCTCGCACAGATACGCAGTATTTT. Translating gives CASSVKRTGSRTDTQYF.

The sample holds a few counts of this clonotype. J is TRBJ2-7 and V is TRBV4-2, with a tentative D call TRBD2 (5 bases). CDR3 length equals 13 residues. The V gene's germline CDR1 is LGHNA and CDR2 YNFKEQ. V lost 0 bases and J lost 7, with 10 bases in between. For the CDR3, the DNA is TGTGCCAGCAGCCAAGACGGAAGAGGGGAGCAGTACTTC. This sequence encodes CASSQDGRGEQYF.

The chain combines TRBV10-3 with TRBJ2-7; 8 bases are a match to TRBD2. The CDR3 covers 14 residues. Germline assignment: CDR1 ENHRY and CDR2 SYGVKD. Unmatched junction bases numbered 13, after V lost 10 bases and J lost 5 bases. Written as DNA, the CDR3 is TGTGCCACCCAGCGGGAGCTGATCGGTGACGAGCAGTACTTC. This codes for CATQRELIGDEQYF.

Only a few counts were recorded for this clonotype. The chain employs TRBV27 and TRBJ1-6; 7 nucleotides match TRBD1. After removal of 4 bases from V and 9 bases from J, the junction contained 12 bases not matched to a gene. The germline gives CDR1 MNHEY, CDR2 SMNVEV (reference sequence). The CDR3 extends over 16 amino acids. In DNA form, the CDR3 reads TGTGCCAGCAGTTCCCAGGGGGTTGGCGCCGGTTCACCCCTCCACTTT. Its protein is CASSSQGVGAGSPLHF.